This T cell receptor beta chain emerged from a study of neurological immune-mediated disorders. Study results and limitations: The greatest TCR clonal expansion occurred in HTLV-1-associated myelopathy and the least in multiple sclerosis, which fell below healthy controls. The study phylogenetically grouped the repertoires of 18 of 34 multiple sclerosis patients into one related-CDR3 cluster, a possible signature.

This clonotype was counted at least ten times. Its antigen is still unknown. Synthesis of cDNA was accomplished via 5'RACE employing 10-nucleotide random UMIs. TCRdb ran MiXCR on the 5' RACE reads and lists one entry per CDR3 protein. This sample has 55,000 to 70,000 distinct CDR3 sequences, with approximately 5.3% found just once. Germline V lookup: CDR1 SGHRS, CDR2 YFSETQ. The CDR3 contains 14 residues. Trimming removed 7 bases at V and 7 bases at J, with 18 bases between. Sequencing was performed on PBMCs. The clonotype comes from a human donor with multiple sclerosis. The donor label of this sample is uncertain. The V gene is TRBV5-1, the J gene TRBJ2-1, with a tentative D call TRBD2 (6 bases). CDR3 in DNA: TGCGCCAGCGGAGCGGGCATCGTTAGTAATGAGCAGTTCTTC. Protein sequence: CASGAGIVSNEQFF. Full variable domain (outside the CDR3, taken from reference TRBV5-1 and TRBJ2-1): KAGVTQTPRYLIKTRGQQVTLSCSPISGHRSVSWYQQTPGQGLQFLFEYFSETQRNKGNFPGRFSGRQFSNSRSEMNVSTLELGDSALYLCASGAGIVSNEQFFGPGTRLTVL.